This TCR beta chain appears in the sequencing data of a study of blood T cells in healthy people across ages. Findings and caveats of the study: Among long-lived donors, naive CD4+ cells were more numerous and diversity higher than in aged donors. With naive T cell percentage, TCR beta diversity showed a strong correlation.

This clonotype has only a few counts. Its antigen is unknown. The CDR3 has 16 amino acids. J lost 1 base, V lost 4 bases, and 9 bases had no gene match. Germline V gene lookup returns CDR1 SGHRS and CDR2 YFSETQ. The authors ran a second PCR of roughly 6 to 11 cycles using a sample-barcoded 5' primer and a J-beta primer mix. TCRdb reprocessed the 5' RACE reads via MiXCR and lists one record per CDR3 protein. The data show about 640,000 distinct CDR3 sequences, approximately 50% seen once. Sample: blood. The chain recombines TRBV5-1 with TRBJ2-3; TRBD1 matches 7 bases. The clonotype originates from a man aged 55 to 69 in good health. The CDR3: CASSGGQSPRTDTQYF. CDR3 DNA: TGCGCCAGCAGCGGGGGACAGTCCCCGCGCACAGATACGCAGTATTTT.